The present entry profiles one T cell receptor beta chain with its context. No antigen is known for it. The CDR3 totals 16 residues. The V gene's germline CDR1 is MDHEN and CDR2 SYDVKM. Trimming took 6 bases from V and 4 from J, leaving 18 bases between them. This specimen comes from a study of tumor-infiltrating lymphocytes in primary liver carcinoma. In the study overall: Patients comprised men and women whose ages fell between 30 and 69 years.

Study-level findings and limits: Tumor top-250-clone fractions significantly exceeded those of blood (p = 0.039).

From unsorted bulk tissue weighing roughly 19-32 mg, DNA and RNA were co-extracted. The input was around 500 ng total RNA; TCR beta cDNA was made from it with a constant-region primer. Libraries of TCR beta came from three nested multiplex PCR rounds with slightly modified ARM-PCR. TRBV1-TRBV30 forward primers and a C-beta reverse primer were used in the first two PCR rounds, which each ran for approximately 11 cycles. TCRdb fed the multiplex PCR reads into MiXCR, producing one record per CDR3 protein. In the table there are under 200,000 distinct CDR3 sequences, around 81% of which are singletons. V is TRBV28 and J is TRBJ1-4, with D possibly TRBD1 on 5 matching bases. The origin of this receptor is a man aged 35 to 55 with primary liver carcinoma and hepatitis B virus infection. Sequenced: tumor tissue from primary liver carcinoma. The CDR3 DNA follows: TGTGCCAGCAGCGGAGCCTCGACAGACCTTAATGAAAAACTGTTTTTT. It is translated as CASSGASTDLNEKLFF.